This is a list of T cell receptor beta chains from one sample in a study of T cell changes during pregnancy in multiple sclerosis. The assay was immunoSEQ multiplex PCR, and TCRdb's table has in-frame clones only and misses some. The sample lists approximately 57,000 clones; about 92% were seen once. Specimen: CD4+ T cells from peripheral blood mononuclear cells, collected in the second trimester of pregnancy. These receptors were taken from a female donor with multiple sclerosis, enrolled in a pregnancy study. The CDR3 runs from the conserved cysteine through the conserved F or W.

v_gene,CDR3aa
TRBV2,CASLPPSEFYEQYF
TRBV19,CASSITGGLEQFF
TRBV27,CASSLSKTGYNEQFF
TRBV4-1,CASSQITGMGSYEQYF
TRBV5-4,CASSSDRGTPGNGYTF
TRBV27,CASSFTGTGTYEQYF
TRBV30,CAWSTSRDSPLHF
TRBV7-7,CASSRTEGHGELFF
TRBV5-5,CASSFGHPSTDTQYF
TRBV27,CASSSLGTPNYNEQFF
TRBV7-3,CASSFGKDRSVDEQFF
TRBV27,CASSTTRRRTVQETQYF
TRBV30,CAWRQGIYTGYTF
TRBV2,CASSDLRGTGNTIYF
TRBV5-1,CASSPDNNYGYTF
TRBV19,CASRPIQGYSGNTIYF
TRBV18,CASSADRGYGYTF
TRBV7-2,CASSWRQRGAYNEQFF
TRBV7-9,CASMPRPPGQPPTDTQYF
TRBV2,CASRGGPFLDEQYF